Listed below are T cell receptor beta chains from one sample, sequenced in a study of T cells after yellow fever vaccination. In TCRdb, the 5' RACE reads were re-called with MiXCR into one record per CDR3 protein. The table lists about 320,000 distinct CDR3 sequences, over 3.5% of them singletons, with approximately 19% in the top ten. Sequencing was performed on PBMCs, taken 15 days after the yellow fever booster vaccination. The receptor set was obtained from a man aged 18 to 29 who received the YFV17D yellow fever vaccine. The CDR3 runs from the conserved cysteine through the conserved F or W.

TRBV5-1	CASSLMGASAADTQYF
TRBV6-1	CASRPRTGSNYGYTF
TRBV5-1	CASSSEGGPGANVLTF
TRBV28	CASSIQGQYEQYF
TRBV15	CATSRGAGKGGYTF
TRBV5-1	CASSWRGSRLDTEAFF
TRBV4-2	CASSQVGAWGYTF
TRBV29-1	CSVVGTGAGNEQFF
TRBV5-1	CASSLRLAGDLETQYF
TRBV6-1	CASSGLAAESRQFF
TRBV5-1	CASSSNGPNEKLFF
TRBV5-5	CASSAELLHTGELFF
TRBV28	CASRPVMTGGTEAFF
TRBV20-1	CSALPTGGLRNEQFF
TRBV7-2	CASSLARTDNEQFF
TRBV20-1	CSAREIQETQYF
TRBV25-1	CASKELQGQGYTF
TRBV2	CASSVGGGTEACF